Listed below are T cell receptor beta chains from one sample, sequenced in a study of technical replicates of blood from several donors. Some clones are missing from TCRdb's copy, which holds only in-frame ones; the method was immunoSEQ multiplex PCR. The sample contains around 65,000 clones, 80% to 90% of which appear only once. The specimen sequenced was PBMCs. The origin of the receptors is a human donor in good health. Some clones in this sample may be carry-over from other donors' samples. Both conserved end residues are part of each CDR3. The D gene is left open where the match is weak. Size tells how often a clone was seen (once, few, many) or the class of an expanded clone, and some rows leave it out.

abundance	d_gene	v_gene	j_gene	CDR3aa	CDR3nt
.	.	TRBV7-9	TRBJ2-7	CASSLAGVRDEQYF	TGTGCCAGCAGCTTAGCGGGAGTAAGGGACGAGCAGTACTTC
.	TRBD2	TRBV5-1	TRBJ2-4	CASSLGTSGSWGVAKNIQYF	TGCGCCAGCAGCTTAGGGACTAGCGGGAGTTGGGGGGTTGCCAAAAACATTCAGTACTTC
.	TRBD1	TRBV5-1	TRBJ2-2	CASSSKDRGSSFDTGELFF	TGCGCCAGCAGCTCGAAGGACAGGGGTTCGTCTTTTGACACCGGGGAGCTGTTTTTT
.	TRBD2	TRBV18	TRBJ2-7	CASSPGTSEYEQYF	TGTGCCAGCTCACCAGGGACTAGCGAATACGAGCAGTACTTC
many	TRBD2	TRBV5-1	TRBJ2-1	CASSPAGGYNEQFF	TGCGCCAGCAGCCCGGCGGGAGGGTACAATGAGCAGTTCTTC
.	TRBD1	TRBV30	TRBJ1-6	CAWSVLQGSLSPLHF	TGTGCCTGGAGTGTCCTACAGGGGTCGCTTTCACCCCTCCACTTT
.	.	TRBV12-5	TRBJ1-1	CASAGQLNTEAFF	TGTGCTAGCGCAGGACAGTTGAACACTGAAGCTTTCTTT
.	.	TRBV18	TRBJ1-4	CASSPAANEKLFF	TGTGCCAGCTCGCCGGCGGCTAATGAAAAACTGTTTTTT
.	TRBD2	TRBV4-1	TRBJ2-3	CASSQDPAGPTDTQYF	TGCGCCAGCAGCCAAGATCCAGCGGGGCCCACAGATACGCAGTATTTT
.	.	TRBV5-5	TRBJ2-5	CASSFYRVLETQYF	TGTGCCAGCAGCTTCTACAGGGTTCTGGAGACCCAGTACTTC